These T cell receptor beta chains were read from a single sample in a study of cytomegalovirus exposure and HLA in healthy donors. Some clones are missing from TCRdb's copy, which holds only in-frame ones; the method was immunoSEQ multiplex PCR. The table has approximately 170,000 clones, 85% seen once. Sequencing used PBMCs. These receptors were taken from a man aged 25-45 years in good health and CMV-seropositive. Each CDR3 is given with its conserved first and last residue. D genes are given only for firm matches. Only part of the rows carry a size: once, few, many, or a class if the clone is expanded.

>NA|NA|TRBJ1-3|TRBV29-1
CSGSVDSGNTIYF
TGCAGCGGATCCGTAGACTCTGGAAACACCATATATTTT
>NA|NA|TRBJ1-1|TRBV19
CASKQRRNTEAFF
TGTGCCAGTAAACAACGGAGGAACACTGAAGCTTTCTTT
>NA|NA|TRBJ2-3|TRBV2
CASSTPQVDTQYF
TGTGCCAGCAGTACTCCCCAAGTGGATACGCAGTATTTT
>NA|NA|TRBJ2-5|TRBV6-5
CASSRDTYPRETQYF
TGTGCCAGCAGCAGGGACACCTATCCTCGAGAGACCCAGTACTTC
>NA|NA|TRBJ1-5|TRBV6-5
CASSWDIGRAQHF
TGTGCCAGCAGTTGGGACATCGGCCGGGCCCAGCATTTT
>NA|NA|TRBJ1-2|TRBV10-1
CASSETRSNGYTF
TGCGCCAGCAGTGAGACCCGGAGTAATGGCTACACCTTC
>few|NA|TRBJ1-2|TRBV5-6
CASSLVGQGGGYTF
TGTGCCAGCAGCTTGGTAGGGCAGGGCGGCGGCTACACCTTC
>NA|NA|TRBJ1-4|TRBV4-3
CASSQGPPGRTNEKLFF
TGCGCCAGCAGCCAAGGACCCCCAGGGAGGACTAATGAAAAACTGTTTTTT
>once|TRBD2|TRBJ2-7|TRBV2
CASSERSGGLYEQYF
TGTGCCAGCAGTGAGAGGAGCGGGGGTCTCTACGAGCAGTACTTC
>NA|NA|TRBJ2-7|TRBV7-9
CASSPPRTGSYEQYF
TGTGCCAGCAGTCCCCCCCGGACGGGATCCTACGAGCAGTACTTC
>once|NA|TRBJ2-2|TRBV19
CASSIELVGELFF
TGTGCCAGTAGTATAGAGTTAGTCGGGGAGCTGTTTTTT
>NA|NA|TRBJ1-1|TRBV2
CASSVQGYTEAFF
TGTGCCAGCAGTGTACAGGGTTACACTGAAGCTTTCTTT
>NA|NA|TRBJ1-4|TRBV5-6
CASSLALTGSNEKLFF
TGTGCCAGCAGCTTGGCCTTGACAGGCTCTAATGAAAAACTGTTTTTT
>NA|TRBD2|TRBJ2-4|TRBV2
CASSAASGGGENIQYF
TGTGCCAGCAGCGCCGCGAGCGGGGGTGGAGAAAACATTCAGTACTTC
>NA|TRBD1|TRBJ1-2|TRBV19
CASSTQTPGQGPTDYGYTF
TGTGCCAGTAGTACACAAACTCCGGGACAGGGACCAACAGATTATGGCTACACCTTC
>NA|NA|TRBJ2-7|TRBV4-1
CASSQDGTARCF
TGCGCCAGCAGCCAAGATGGCACAGCACGGTGCTTC
>NA|TRBD2|TRBJ2-7|TRBV27
CASHRGGGNSYEQYF
TGTGCCAGCCATCGGGGGGGTGGAAACTCCTACGAGCAGTACTTC
>NA|NA|TRBJ1-2|TRBV6-5
CASRNNQGYGYTF
TGTGCCAGCAGGAACAACCAGGGCTATGGCTACACCTTC
>NA|NA|TRBJ2-1|TRBV6-5
CASESRAYNEQFF
TGTGCCTCAGAGAGCAGGGCGTACAATGAGCAGTTCTTC
>few|TRBD1|TRBJ1-2|TRBV19
CASSPGQTANYGYTF
TGTGCCAGTAGCCCGGGACAGACAGCTAACTATGGCTACACCTTC
>NA|TRBD2|TRBJ2-2|TRBV27
CASSLFSLLAGATANTGELFF
TGTGCCAGCAGTTTATTCTCCTTACTAGCGGGTGCCACCGCGAACACCGGGGAGCTGTTTTTT
>once|TRBD2|TRBJ2-3|TRBV7-6
CASSLGLAGADTQYF
TGTGCCAGCAGCTTAGGACTAGCGGGGGCAGATACGCAGTATTTT
>NA|TRBD1|TRBJ1-5|TRBV7-9
CASSPGDSLVRPQHF
TGTGCCAGCAGCCCGGGGGACAGTCTCGTAAGGCCCCAGCATTTT
>NA|TRBD1|TRBJ1-2|TRBV5-1
CASSKSGTGYGYTF
TGCGCCAGCAGCAAATCCGGGACAGGGTATGGCTACACCTTC
>NA|NA|TRBJ1-5|TRBV5-6
CASSASGGNQPQHF
TGTGCCAGCAGCGCGAGCGGTGGCAATCAGCCCCAGCATTTT
>NA|NA|TRBJ1-6|TRBV4-2
CASSQARGREGSPLHF
TGTGCCAGCAGCCAAGCGCGGGGGCGCGAGGGTTCACCCCTCCACTTT
>NA|NA|TRBJ1-3|TRBV5-1
CASSFSGDGLGTIYF
TGCGCCAGCAGCTTCTCAGGGGACGGCCTTGGCACCATATATTTT
>NA|TRBD1|TRBJ2-3|TRBV11-3
CASSHAGTGGADTQYF
TGTGCCAGCAGTCATGCTGGGACAGGGGGTGCAGATACGCAGTATTTT
>NA|TRBD2|TRBJ2-1|TRBV7-2
CASSPLAGGYNEQFF
TGTGCCAGCAGCCCCCTAGCGGGGGGGTACAATGAGCAGTTCTTC
>NA|NA|TRBJ2-5|TRBV5-1
CASTATGQGETQYF
TGCGCCAGCACTGCTACAGGTCAGGGGGAGACCCAGTACTTC
>NA|NA|TRBJ2-3|TRBV13
CASSLRQAVDTQYF
TGTGCCAGCAGCTTAAGACAAGCCGTAGATACGCAGTATTTT
>NA|NA|TRBJ2-5|TRBV11-3
CASSLGQAKIGETQYF
TGTGCCAGCAGCTTAGGGCAGGCCAAGATAGGAGAGACCCAGTACTTC
>few|NA|TRBJ2-2|TRBV2
CASSEGTASGELFF
TGTGCCAGCAGTGAAGGGACAGCTTCCGGGGAGCTGTTTTTT
>NA|TRBD1|TRBJ1-2|TRBV7-9
CASSTHGQGWYGYTF
TGTGCCAGCAGCACTCACGGACAGGGATGGTATGGCTACACCTTC
>NA|TRBD2|TRBJ2-1|TRBV7-8
CASSLGVRGGYNEQFF
TGTGCCAGCAGCTTAGGGGTGCGGGGGGGTTACAATGAGCAGTTCTTC
>once|NA|TRBJ1-2|TRBV6-4
CASSGGLGYTF
TGTGCCAGCAGTGGGGGGCTTGGCTACACCTTC
>once|NA|TRBJ2-2|TRBV7-3
CASSIANTGELFF
TGTGCCAGCAGCATCGCGAACACCGGGGAGCTGTTTTTT
>NA|TRBD1|TRBJ1-1|TRBV27
CASSYRGLVTEAFF
TGTGCCAGCAGTTACAGGGGTCTCGTCACTGAAGCTTTCTTT
>NA|NA|TRBJ2-5|TRBV14
CASSQDSQGPFYF
TGTGCCAGCAGCCAAGATTCTCAGGGGCCCTTTTACTTC
>few|TRBD1|TRBJ2-7|TRBV19
CASSPQGAGDYEQYF
TGTGCCAGTAGTCCCCAGGGGGCAGGGGACTACGAGCAGTACTTC
>NA|NA|TRBJ2-5|TRBV11-3
CASSPFGGAAQYF
TGTGCCAGCAGCCCCTTTGGGGGGGCGGCCCAGTACTTC
>NA|TRBD1|TRBJ1-1|TRBV7-3
CASSPQGVSTEAFF
TGTGCCAGCAGCCCGCAGGGGGTGAGCACTGAAGCTTTCTTT
>NA|NA|TRBJ1-4|TRBV2
CASSESGVLGLANEKLFF
TGTGCCAGCAGTGAAAGTGGGGTCTTGGGGCTAGCTAATGAAAAACTGTTTTTT
>NA|NA|TRBJ2-7|TRBV2
CASSRERDISYEQYF
TGTGCCAGCAGCCGAGAACGGGACATATCCTACGAGCAGTACTTC
>NA|NA|TRBJ2-3|TRBV16
CASSQLMEGTDTQYF
TGTGCCAGCAGCCAACTTATGGAGGGAACAGATACGCAGTATTTT
>NA|NA|TRBJ2-5|TRBV19
CASSTPGGQETQYF
TGTGCCAGTAGTACGCCAGGAGGGCAAGAGACCCAGTACTTC
>NA|TRBD1|TRBJ1-1|TRBV7-2
CASSLNKGAWGEAFF
TGTGCCAGCAGCTTAAACAAGGGGGCTTGGGGTGAAGCTTTCTTT
>NA|NA|TRBJ1-1|TRBV13
CASSLGRATYLGAFF
TGTGCCAGCAGCTTAGGGCGGGCGACTTACCTGGGGGCTTTCTTT
>NA|NA|TRBJ1-3|TRBV29-1
CSVESRDSGNTIYF
TGCAGCGTTGAGAGCCGGGACTCTGGAAACACCATATATTTT
>NA|TRBD1|TRBJ1-3|TRBV15
CATSRDRSSSGNTIYF
TGTGCCACCAGCAGGGACAGGTCGAGCTCTGGAAACACCATATATTTT
>NA|TRBD2|TRBJ2-7|TRBV27
CASSLNRGGYEQYF
TGTGCCAGCAGTTTAAACCGGGGGGGCTACGAGCAGTACTTC
>few|TRBD1|TRBJ1-1|TRBV10-1
CASRTGVNTEAFF
TGCGCCAGCAGAACAGGGGTGAACACTGAAGCTTTCTTT
>NA|TRBD2|TRBJ2-1|TRBV11-2
CASSLDRGGHNEQFF
TGTGCCAGCAGCTTAGATCGGGGGGGCCACAATGAGCAGTTCTTC
>NA|TRBD2|TRBJ2-3|TRBV29-1
CSTGLAGATDTQYF
TGCAGCACCGGACTAGCGGGGGCCACAGATACGCAGTATTTT
>NA|NA|TRBJ2-1|TRBV7-3
CASSLLQGSSYNEQFF
TGTGCCAGCAGCCTTCTCCAGGGCAGCTCCTACAATGAGCAGTTCTTC
>NA|TRBD1|TRBJ1-2|TRBV5-8
CASSSLRTGRYGYTF
TGTGCCAGCAGCTCACTCCGGACAGGCCGCTATGGCTACACCTTC
>NA|TRBD1|TRBJ2-7|TRBV5-1
CASSTGQAMNHEQYF
TGCGCCAGCAGCACCGGACAGGCTATGAACCACGAGCAGTACTTC
>few|NA|TRBJ1-2|TRBV11-2
CASSQQGYGYTF
TGTGCCAGCAGCCAACAGGGTTATGGCTACACCTTC